This TCR beta chain originates from a study of vaccination effects on CD4 cells after COVID-19 (dated by TCRdb to between 2021 and 2024). Turning to the overall study: In the ViraFEST assay, PBMC were stimulated with viral peptide pools, and TCR sequencing was then used to find antigen-specific CD4+ T cell clonotypes based on their expansion. SARS-CoV-2 spike-specific CD4+ TCR repertoires from before and after mRNA vaccination were compared in COVID-19 convalescent patients and in infection-naive vaccine recipients. The full study included some eleven COVID-19 convalescent patients and a handful of SARS-CoV-2-naive healthy vaccine recipients. Across the study, the median time from the second dose to post-vaccine sampling was 72 days (range 14 to 241). Cultures from other donors in the study were sequenced with the Oncomine TCR Beta short-read assay on an Illumina iSeq 100. Two million PBMC per well were cultured in IMDM with around 5.3% human AB serum, 10 IU/ml IL-2 and gentamicin, plus 10 ug/ml peptides.

This clone was recorded a few times. Its antigen remains unidentified. No much larger clonotype is one base removed from it; base qualities were not supplied. After approximately 11 days of culture, CD4+ T cells were isolated with the EasySep CD4+ T cell isolation kit. Each participant received two doses of an mRNA SARS-CoV-2 vaccine, either BNT162b2 or mRNA-1273. Negative nucleocapsid antibody results before and after vaccination confirmed that the healthy vaccine recipients had no prior SARS-CoV-2 infection. Half of the culture medium was replaced with fresh IL-2-containing medium on days 3 and 7. Each peptide stimulation condition was cultured in triplicate wells unless otherwise noted. PBMC were separated from whole blood using Ficoll-Paque Plus gradient centrifugation and were then either cryopreserved at -140C or used fresh. The QIAamp micro DNA kit was used to extract genomic DNA from the cultured CD4+ T cells.

Libraries were made using the immunoSEQ multiplex PCR assay. TCR beta CDR3 sequencing was performed on DNA from the cultured, isolated CD4+ T cells. Per the source publication's procedure: The analysis removed non-productive TCR sequences, trimmed reads to the CDR3 region, and retained only CDR3s that were 7 or more amino acids long. Antigen-specific clonotypes were identified with the MANAFEST web app by comparing expansion in peptide wells against reference cultures. For clones to be considered positive, expansion at FDR<0.05 versus reference and all other wells, an odds ratio above 5, and a frequency above 0.1% in two replicate wells were required. Cross-reactive clonotypes were defined as significantly expanded in SARS-CoV-2 spike wells and in at least one common cold coronavirus spike condition. Levenshtein distance calculated with the stringdist R package was used to assess CDR3 similarity, and unrooted trees were constructed with ape in R 3.6.1. This is the immuneACCESS table as TCRdb keeps it, with only in-frame sequences that have V and J called. A part of the clones is gone; compared with another copy, unresolved V genes explain less than half, and the rest is unexplained. The V and J calls and the clone size are those of that table, but D and trimming were determined from the DNA. In all, the sample holds 35,000 to 55,000 clones, and approximately 72% of those were seen once. The top ten hold under 10% of the sample.

What the research found in general, with its limitations: Both infection-induced and vaccine-induced clones contracted markedly at late post-vaccination timepoints, which is consistent with waning T cell responses. Among healthy vaccine recipients, nearly all vaccine-induced clones were SARS-CoV-2 mono-reactive, and just 1 of 255 was cross-reactive with common cold coronaviruses. The study was limited by a small number of convalescent patients, and early post-infection timepoints were lacking.

The germline V gene (reference sequence) supplies CDR1 SEHNR and CDR2 FQNEAQ. The CDR3 runs 13 amino acids, cysteine and phenylalanine included. The kept DNA is CDR3 alone, 39 bases in frame from the first base. The V end loses 5 bases and the J end loses 6 bases, and a stretch of 13 bases separates them. Material: CD4+ T cells from PBMCs cultured without peptide, obtained after COVID-19 vaccination. The clonotype originates from a human donor who received a COVID-19 vaccine. The receptor chain draws on TRBV7-9 and TRBJ1-2; the D gene is perhaps TRBD1, from 5 matching bases. The nucleotide sequence reads as follows: TGTGCCAGCAGCCCCCGACAGCTCGATGGCTACACCTTC. This gives the protein CASSPRQLDGYTF. The full variable domain, completed from the reference TRBV7-9 and TRBJ1-2 proteins outside the CDR3, reads DTGVSQNPRHKITKRGQNVTFRCDPISEHNRLYWYRQTLGQGPEFLTYFQNEAQLEKSRLLSDRFSAERPKGSFSTLEIQRTEQGDSAMYLCASSPRQLDGYTFGSGTRLTVV.